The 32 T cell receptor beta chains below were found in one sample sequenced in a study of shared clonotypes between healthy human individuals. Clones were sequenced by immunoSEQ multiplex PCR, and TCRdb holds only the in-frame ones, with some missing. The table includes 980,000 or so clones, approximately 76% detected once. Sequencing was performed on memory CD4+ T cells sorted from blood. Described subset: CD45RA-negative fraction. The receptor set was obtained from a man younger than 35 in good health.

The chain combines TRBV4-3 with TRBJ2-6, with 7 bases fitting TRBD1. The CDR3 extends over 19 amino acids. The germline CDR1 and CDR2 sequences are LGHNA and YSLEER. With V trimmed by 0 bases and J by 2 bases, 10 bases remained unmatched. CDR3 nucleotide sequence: TGCGCCAGCAGCCAAGATCTAGGGGGCGCAGATGCTGGGGCCAACGTCCTGACTTTC. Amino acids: CASSQDLGGADAGANVLTF.

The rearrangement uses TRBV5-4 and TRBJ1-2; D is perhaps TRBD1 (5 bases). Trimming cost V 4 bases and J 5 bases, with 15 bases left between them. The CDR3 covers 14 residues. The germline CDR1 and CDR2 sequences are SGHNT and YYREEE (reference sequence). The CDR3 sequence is CASSPGDGWYGYTF. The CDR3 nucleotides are TGTGCCAGCAGCCCGGGGGACGGATGGTATGGCTACACCTTC.

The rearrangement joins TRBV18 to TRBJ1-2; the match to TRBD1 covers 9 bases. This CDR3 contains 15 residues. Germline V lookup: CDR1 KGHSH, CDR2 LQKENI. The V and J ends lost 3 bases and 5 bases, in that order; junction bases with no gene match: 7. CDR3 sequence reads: CASSPTGQGGYGYTF. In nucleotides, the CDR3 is TGTGCCAGCTCACCTACGGGACAGGGAGGGTATGGCTACACCTTC.

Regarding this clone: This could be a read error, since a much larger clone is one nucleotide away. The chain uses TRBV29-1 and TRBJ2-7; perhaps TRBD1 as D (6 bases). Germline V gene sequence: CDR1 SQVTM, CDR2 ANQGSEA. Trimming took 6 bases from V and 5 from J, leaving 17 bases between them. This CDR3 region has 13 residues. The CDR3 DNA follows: TGCAGCGTCCGACAGGAGATTGTGAACGAGCAGTACTTC. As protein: CSVRQEIVNEQYF.

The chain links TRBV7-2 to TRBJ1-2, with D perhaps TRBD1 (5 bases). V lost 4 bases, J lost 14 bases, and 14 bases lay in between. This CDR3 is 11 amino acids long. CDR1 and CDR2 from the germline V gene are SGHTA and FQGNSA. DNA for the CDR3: TGTGCCAGCAGCTCGCAAACAGGTCTTACCTTC. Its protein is CASSSQTGLTF.

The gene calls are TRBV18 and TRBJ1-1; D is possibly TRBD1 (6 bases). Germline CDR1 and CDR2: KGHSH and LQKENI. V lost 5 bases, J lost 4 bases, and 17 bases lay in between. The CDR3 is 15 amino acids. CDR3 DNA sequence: TGTGCCAGCTCAGCAGGGGCCCAGTTTCCCACTGAAGCTTTCTTT. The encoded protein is CASSAGAQFPTEAFF.

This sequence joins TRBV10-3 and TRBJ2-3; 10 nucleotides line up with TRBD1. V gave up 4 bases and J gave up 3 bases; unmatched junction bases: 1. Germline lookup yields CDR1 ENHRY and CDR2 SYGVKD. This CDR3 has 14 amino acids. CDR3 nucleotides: TGTGCCATCAGTGGGACAGGGGGAACAGATACGCAGTATTTT. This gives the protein CAISGTGGTDTQYF.

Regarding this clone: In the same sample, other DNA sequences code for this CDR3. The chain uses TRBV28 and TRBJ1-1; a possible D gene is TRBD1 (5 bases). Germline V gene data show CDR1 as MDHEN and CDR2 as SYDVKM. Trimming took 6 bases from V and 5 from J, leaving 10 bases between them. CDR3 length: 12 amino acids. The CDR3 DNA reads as TGTGCCAGCAGGAGGGGTGGAACTGAAGCTTTCTTT. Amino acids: CASRRGGTEAFF.

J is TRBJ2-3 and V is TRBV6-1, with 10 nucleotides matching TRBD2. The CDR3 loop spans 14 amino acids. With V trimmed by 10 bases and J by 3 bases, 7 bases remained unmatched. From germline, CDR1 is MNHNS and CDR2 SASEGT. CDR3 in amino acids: CATVLAGFTDTQYF. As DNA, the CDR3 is TGTGCCACCGTACTAGCGGGGTTTACAGATACGCAGTATTTT.

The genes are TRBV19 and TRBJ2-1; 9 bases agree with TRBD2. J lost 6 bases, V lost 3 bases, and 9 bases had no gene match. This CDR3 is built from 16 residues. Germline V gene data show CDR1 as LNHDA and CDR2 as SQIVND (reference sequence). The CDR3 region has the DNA TGTGCCAGTAGTATCTCCCTCCTAGCGGGAATCAATGAGCAGTTCTTC. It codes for CASSISLLAGINEQFF.

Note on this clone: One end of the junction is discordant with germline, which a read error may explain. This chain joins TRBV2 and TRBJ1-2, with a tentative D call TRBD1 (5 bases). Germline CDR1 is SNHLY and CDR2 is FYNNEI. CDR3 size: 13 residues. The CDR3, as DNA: TGTGCCAGCAGTGATAGTGAGACAGTGACCTTCCACTTC. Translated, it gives CASSDSETVTFHF. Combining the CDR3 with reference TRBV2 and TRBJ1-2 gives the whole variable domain EPEVTQTPSHQVTQMGQEVILRCVPISNHLYFYWYRQILGQKVEFLVSFYNNEISEKSEIFDDQFSVERPDGSNFTLKIRSTKLEDSAMYFCASSDSETVTFHFGSGTRLTVV.

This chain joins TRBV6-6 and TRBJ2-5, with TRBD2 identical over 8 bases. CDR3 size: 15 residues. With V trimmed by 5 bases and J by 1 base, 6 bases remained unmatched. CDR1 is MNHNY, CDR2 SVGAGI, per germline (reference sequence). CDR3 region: CASSLLAGSQETQYF. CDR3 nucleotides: TGTGCCAGCAGTCTCTTAGCGGGGTCCCAAGAGACCCAGTACTTC.

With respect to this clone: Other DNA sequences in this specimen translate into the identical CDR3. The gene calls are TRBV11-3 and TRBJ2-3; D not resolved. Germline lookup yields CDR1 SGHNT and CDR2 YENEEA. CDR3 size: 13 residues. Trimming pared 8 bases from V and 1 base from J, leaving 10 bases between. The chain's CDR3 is CASGLGGTDTQYF. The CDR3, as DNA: TGTGCCAGCGGCCTCGGCGGCACAGATACGCAGTATTTT.

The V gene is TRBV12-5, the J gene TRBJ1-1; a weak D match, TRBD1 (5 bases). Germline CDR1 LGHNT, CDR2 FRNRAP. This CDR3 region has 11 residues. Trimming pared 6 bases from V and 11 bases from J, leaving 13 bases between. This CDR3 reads CASGFERDAFF. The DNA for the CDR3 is TGTGCTAGTGGCTTCGAAAGGGACGCTTTCTTT.

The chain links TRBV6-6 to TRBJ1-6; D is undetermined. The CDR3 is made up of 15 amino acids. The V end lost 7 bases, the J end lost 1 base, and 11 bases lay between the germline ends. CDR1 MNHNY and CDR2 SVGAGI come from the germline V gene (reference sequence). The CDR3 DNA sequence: TGTGCCAGCACAGAGCCTGGGTCCTATAATTCACCCCTCCACTTT. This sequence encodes CASTEPGSYNSPLHF.

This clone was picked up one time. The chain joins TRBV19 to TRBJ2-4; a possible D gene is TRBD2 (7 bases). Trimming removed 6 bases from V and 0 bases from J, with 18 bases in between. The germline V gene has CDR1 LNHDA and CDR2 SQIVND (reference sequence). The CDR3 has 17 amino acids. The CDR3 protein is CASSPEGRGLAKNIQYF. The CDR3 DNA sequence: TGTGCCAGTAGCCCCGAGGGGCGGGGGCTAGCCAAAAACATTCAGTACTTC.

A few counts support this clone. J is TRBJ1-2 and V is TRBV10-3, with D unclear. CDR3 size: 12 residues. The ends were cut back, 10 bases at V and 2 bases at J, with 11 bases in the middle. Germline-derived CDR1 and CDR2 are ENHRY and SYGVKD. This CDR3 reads CATESRNYGYTF. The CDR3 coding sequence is TGTGCCACCGAATCGCGGAACTATGGCTACACCTTC.

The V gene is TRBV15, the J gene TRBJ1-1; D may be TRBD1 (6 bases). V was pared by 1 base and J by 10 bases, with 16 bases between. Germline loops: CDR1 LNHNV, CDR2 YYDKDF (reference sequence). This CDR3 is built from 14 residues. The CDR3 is CATSRVSVRGAAFF. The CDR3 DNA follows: TGTGCCACCAGCAGAGTTTCGGTCAGGGGCGCAGCTTTCTTT.

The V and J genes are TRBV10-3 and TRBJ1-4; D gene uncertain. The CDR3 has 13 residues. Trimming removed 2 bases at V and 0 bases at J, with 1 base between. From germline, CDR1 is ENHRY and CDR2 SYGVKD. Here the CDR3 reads CAISETTNEKLFF. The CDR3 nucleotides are TGTGCCATCAGTGAGACAACTAATGAAAAACTGTTTTTT.

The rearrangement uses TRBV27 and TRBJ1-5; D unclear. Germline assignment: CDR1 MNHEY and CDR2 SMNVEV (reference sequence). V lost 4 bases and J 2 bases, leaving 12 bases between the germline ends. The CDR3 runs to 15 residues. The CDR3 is CASSYKGYGNQPQHF. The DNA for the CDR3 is TGTGCCAGCAGTTACAAGGGCTATGGCAATCAGCCCCAGCATTTT.

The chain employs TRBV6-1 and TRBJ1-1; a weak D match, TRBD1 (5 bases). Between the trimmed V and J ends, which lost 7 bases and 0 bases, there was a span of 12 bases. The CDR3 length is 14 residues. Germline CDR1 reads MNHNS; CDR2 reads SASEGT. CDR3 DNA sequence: TGTGCCAGCACTCGGGGGACTATGAACACTGAAGCTTTCTTT. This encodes CASTRGTMNTEAFF.

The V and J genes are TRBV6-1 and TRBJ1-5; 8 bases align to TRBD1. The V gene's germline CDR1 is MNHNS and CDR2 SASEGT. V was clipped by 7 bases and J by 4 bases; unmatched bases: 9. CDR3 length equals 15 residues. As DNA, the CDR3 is TGTGCCAGCAACAACCTCAGGGGGCTTAATCAGCCCCAGCATTTT. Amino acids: CASNNLRGLNQPQHF.

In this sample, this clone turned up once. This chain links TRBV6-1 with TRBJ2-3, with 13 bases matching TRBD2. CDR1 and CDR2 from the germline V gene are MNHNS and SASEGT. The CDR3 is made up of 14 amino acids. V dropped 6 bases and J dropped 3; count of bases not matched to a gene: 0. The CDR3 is CASRLAGGTDTQYF. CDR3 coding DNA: TGTGCCAGCAGACTAGCGGGGGGGACAGATACGCAGTATTTT.

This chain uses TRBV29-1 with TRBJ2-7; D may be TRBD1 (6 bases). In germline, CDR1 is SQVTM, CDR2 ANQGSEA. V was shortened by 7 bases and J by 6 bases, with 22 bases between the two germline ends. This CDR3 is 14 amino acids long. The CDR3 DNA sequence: TGCAGCGCAAAAGCCGCACAGGGTGGTACCGAGCAGTACTTC. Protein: CSAKAAQGGTEQYF.

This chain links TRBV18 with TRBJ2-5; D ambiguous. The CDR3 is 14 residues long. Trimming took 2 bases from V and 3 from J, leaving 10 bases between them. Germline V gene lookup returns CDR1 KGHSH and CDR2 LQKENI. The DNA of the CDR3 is TGTGCCAGCTCACCATACCGTTGGGAAGAGACCCAGTACTTC. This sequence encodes CASSPYRWEETQYF. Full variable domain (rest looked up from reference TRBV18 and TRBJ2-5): NAGVMQNPRHLVRRRGQEARLRCSPMKGHSHVYWYRQLPEEGLKFMVYLQKENIIDESGMPKERFSAEFPKEGPSILRIQQVVRGDSAAYFCASSPYRWEETQYFGPGTRLLVL.

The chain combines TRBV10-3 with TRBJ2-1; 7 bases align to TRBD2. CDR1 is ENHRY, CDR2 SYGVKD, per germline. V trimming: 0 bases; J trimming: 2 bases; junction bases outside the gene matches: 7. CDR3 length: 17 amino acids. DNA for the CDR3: TGTGCCATCAGTGAGTCTAGGGGAGGGATGACCTACAATGAGCAGTTCTTC. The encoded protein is CAISESRGGMTYNEQFF.

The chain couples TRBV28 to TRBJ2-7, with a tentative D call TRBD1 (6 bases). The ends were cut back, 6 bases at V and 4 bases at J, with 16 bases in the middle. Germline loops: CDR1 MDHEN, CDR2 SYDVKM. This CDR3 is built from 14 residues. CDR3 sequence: CASRLGGREYEQYF. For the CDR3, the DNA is TGTGCCAGCAGACTAGGGGGTAGGGAGTACGAGCAGTACTTC.

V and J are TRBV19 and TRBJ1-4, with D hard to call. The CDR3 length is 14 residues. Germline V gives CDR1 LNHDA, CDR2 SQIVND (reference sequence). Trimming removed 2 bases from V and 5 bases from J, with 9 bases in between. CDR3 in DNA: TGTGCCAGTAGTATATCGGCGGCGAATGAAAAACTGTTTTTT. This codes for CASSISAANEKLFF. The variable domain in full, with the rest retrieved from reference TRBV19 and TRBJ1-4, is DGGITQSPKYLFRKEGQNVTLSCEQNLNHDAMYWYRQDPGQGLRLIYYSQIVNDFQKGDIAEGYSVSREKKESFPLTVTSAQKNPTAFYLCASSISAANEKLFFGSGTQLSVL.

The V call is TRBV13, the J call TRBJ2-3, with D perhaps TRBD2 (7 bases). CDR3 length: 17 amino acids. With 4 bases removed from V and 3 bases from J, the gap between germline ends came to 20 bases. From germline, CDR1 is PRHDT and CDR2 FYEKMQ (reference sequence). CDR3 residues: CASSSFPGRGKTDTQYF. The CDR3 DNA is TGTGCCAGCAGCTCCTTTCCAGGGAGGGGGAAGACAGATACGCAGTATTTT.

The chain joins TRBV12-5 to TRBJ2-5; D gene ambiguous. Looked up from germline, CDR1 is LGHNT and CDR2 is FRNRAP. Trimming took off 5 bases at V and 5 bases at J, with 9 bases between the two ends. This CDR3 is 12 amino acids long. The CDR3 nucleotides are TGTGCTAGTGGTCCGGTACCCGAGACCCAGTACTTC. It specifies CASGPVPETQYF.

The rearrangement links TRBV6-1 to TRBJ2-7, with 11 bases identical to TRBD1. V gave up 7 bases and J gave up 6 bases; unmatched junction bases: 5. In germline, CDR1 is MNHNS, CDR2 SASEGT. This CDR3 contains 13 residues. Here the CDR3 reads CASTLDRGREQYF. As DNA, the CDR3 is TGTGCCAGCACTCTGGACAGGGGGCGCGAGCAGTACTTC.

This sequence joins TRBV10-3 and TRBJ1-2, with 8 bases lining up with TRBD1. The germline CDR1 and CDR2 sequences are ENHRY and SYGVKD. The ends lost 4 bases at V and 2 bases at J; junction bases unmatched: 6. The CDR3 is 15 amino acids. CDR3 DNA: TGTGCCATCAGTGTGGACAGGGCGCCGAACTATGGCTACACCTTC. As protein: CAISVDRAPNYGYTF.